This TCR beta chain was recovered during a study of patients and donors after allogeneic stem cell transplantation. TCRdb itself ran the RT-PCR reads through MiXCR, one entry per CDR3 protein. The sample lists roughly 940,000 distinct CDR3 sequences; about 20% were seen once. This clonotype was counted only a few times. V lost 6 bases to trimming and J lost 9 bases, with 15 bases between them. The CDR3 spans 13 residues. Per the germline V gene, CDR1 is MNHEY and CDR2 is SVGEGT. Sample: blood, either unsorted or a sorted T cell fraction (not recorded which). This rearrangement joins TRBV6-2 or TRBV6-3 to TRBJ2-1; TRBD1 is a possible D gene (6 bases). The source is a human donor who was either an allogeneic HSCT recipient or a stem cell or donor lymphocyte infusion donor (not recorded which). It is not recorded whose cells these are; they may come from a transplant donor. The CDR3 loop is CASRPHRAGEQFF. DNA of the CDR3: TGTGCCAGCAGACCCCACAGGGCCGGTGAGCAGTTCTTC.